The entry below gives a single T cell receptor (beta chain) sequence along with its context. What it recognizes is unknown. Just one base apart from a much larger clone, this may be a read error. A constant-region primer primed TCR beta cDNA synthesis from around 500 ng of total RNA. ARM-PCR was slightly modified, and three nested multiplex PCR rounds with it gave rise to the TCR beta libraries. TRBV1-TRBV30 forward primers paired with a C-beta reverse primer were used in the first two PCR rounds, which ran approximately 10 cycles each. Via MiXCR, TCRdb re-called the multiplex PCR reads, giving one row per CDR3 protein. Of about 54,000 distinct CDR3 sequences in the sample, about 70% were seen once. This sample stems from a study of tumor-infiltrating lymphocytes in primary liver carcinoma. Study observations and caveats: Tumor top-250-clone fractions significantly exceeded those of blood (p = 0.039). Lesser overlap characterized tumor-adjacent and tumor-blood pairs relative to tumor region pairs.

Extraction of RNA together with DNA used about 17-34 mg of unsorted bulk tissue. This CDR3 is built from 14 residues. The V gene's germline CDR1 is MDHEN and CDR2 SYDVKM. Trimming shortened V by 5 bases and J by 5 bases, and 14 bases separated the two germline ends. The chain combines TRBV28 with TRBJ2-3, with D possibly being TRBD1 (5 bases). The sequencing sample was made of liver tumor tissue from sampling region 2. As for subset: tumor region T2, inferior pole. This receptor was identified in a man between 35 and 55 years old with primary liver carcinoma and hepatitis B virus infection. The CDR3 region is CASSGRQGVDTQYF. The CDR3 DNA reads TGTGCCAGCAGTGGGCGACAAGGGGTAGATACGCAGTATTTT.